Listed below are T cell receptor beta chains from one sample, sequenced in a study of post-analysis software for immune sequencing data. TCRdb called the PCR reads again in MiXCR, with one record for every CDR3 protein. The data contain roughly 800,000 distinct CDR3 sequences, about 53% of them singletons. Sequenced: blood. All receptors derive from a girl aged 5-17 years with multiple sclerosis. Both conserved end residues are part of each CDR3. The order of the fields is V gene, J gene, CDR3 protein.

>TRBV20-1|TRBJ1-1
CSAFLDSANTEAFF
>TRBV6-2/TRBV6-3|TRBJ2-1
CASSYRTSGSLNEQFF
>TRBV12-3/TRBV12-4|TRBJ1-5
CASSPGVSTTSNQPQHF
>TRBV9|TRBJ1-2
CASSVAGTRDYGYTF
>TRBV3-1|TRBJ2-1
CASSVRGTGGHNEQFF
>TRBV7-9|TRBJ2-1
CASSTVGAGVGNEQFF
>TRBV4-1|TRBJ2-4
CASSQEPLAKNIQYF
>TRBV4-1|TRBJ1-2
CASSQPDRVPNGYTF
>TRBV29-1|TRBJ1-1
CSVGGTRNTEAFF
>TRBV6-1|TRBJ1-1
CASSERVAPNTEAFF
>TRBV6-1|TRBJ2-3
CASSAYVPRVGRDTQYF
>TRBV7-9|TRBJ2-3
CASSHGSPEGYF
>TRBV20-1|TRBJ2-7
CSAREGLGGYNYEQYF
>TRBV15|TRBJ2-1
CATSRVGGFYNEQFF
>TRBV20-1|TRBJ2-7
CSARIVRDYAYEQYF
>TRBV20-1|TRBJ2-5
CSARASQTQYF
>TRBV29-1|TRBJ1-5
CSVGNSNQPQHF
>TRBV4-2|TRBJ2-1
CASSQDLDRVSNEQFF
>TRBV7-3|TRBJ2-7
CASSSRGGRGQYF
>TRBV20-1|TRBJ2-1
CSVRAQEYNEQFF
>TRBV6-5|TRBJ2-7
CAGTEQWGSGLEQYF
>TRBV10-3|TRBJ2-2
CAIGRGPTGELFF
>TRBV12-3/TRBV12-4|TRBJ1-1
CASSSQSGIGTEAFF
>TRBV20-1|TRBJ1-2
CSARGRNYGYTF
>TRBV6-2/TRBV6-3|TRBJ2-3
CASGDVAAPTDTQYF
>TRBV12-3/TRBV12-4|TRBJ2-4
CASSGRQLAKNIQYF
>TRBV11-2|TRBJ2-5
CASSLGRAPRGETQYF
>TRBV5-1|TRBJ2-3
CASSFLFRGQTVDTQYF